A single sample is the source of the 20 T cell receptor beta chains below, sequenced in a study of blood T cell repertoires in COVID-19. Measured with immunoSEQ multiplex PCR; TCRdb has only the in-frame clones, and not every one. Of 410,000 or so clones in the sample, 80% to 90% are singletons; the top ten hold 1.4%. Specimen: peripheral blood. These receptor sequences come from a woman in her twenties or thirties with active or convalescent COVID-19.

The V and J genes are TRBV6-5 and TRBJ2-4; 13 nucleotides align to TRBD2. Germline-derived CDR1 and CDR2 are MNHEY and SVGAGI. This CDR3 is built from 15 residues. V dropped 7 bases and J dropped 2; count of bases not matched to a gene: 2. Written as DNA, the CDR3 is TGTGCCAGCACACTAGCGGGAGGGCCCAAAAACATTCAGTACTTC. Residues: CASTLAGGPKNIQYF.

This clone occurred once. The gene calls are TRBV19 and TRBJ2-7, with 10 bases that match TRBD1. The V and J ends lost 2 bases and 7 bases, in that order; junction bases with no gene match: 8. Germline V gene sequence: CDR1 LNHDA, CDR2 SQIVND (reference sequence). CDR3 length equals 15 residues. CDR3 sequence: CASSIRTGGHMEQYF. The CDR3 DNA is TGTGCCAGTAGTATACGGACAGGGGGACATATGGAGCAGTACTTC. Full variable domain (missing parts from reference TRBV19 and TRBJ2-7): DGGITQSPKYLFRKEGQNVTLSCEQNLNHDAMYWYRQDPGQGLRLIYYSQIVNDFQKGDIAEGYSVSREKKESFPLTVTSAQKNPTAFYLCASSIRTGGHMEQYFGPGTRLTVT.

The V and J genes are TRBV5-8 and TRBJ1-4, with 11 bases lining up with TRBD1. The germline gives CDR1 SGHTS, CDR2 YDEGEE. There are 14 residues in the CDR3. With V trimmed by 6 bases and J by 7 bases, 5 bases remained unmatched. CDR3 protein: CASTSGQGAEKLFF. CDR3 nucleotides: TGTGCCAGCACCTCAGGACAGGGGGCTGAAAAACTGTTTTTT.

This clone was seen just once. This chain connects TRBV5-4 to TRBJ1-2; D is possibly TRBD1 (5 bases). V lost 0 bases and J 0 bases, leaving 9 bases between the germline ends. The germline V gene encodes CDR1 SGHNT and CDR2 YYREEE (reference sequence). The CDR3 is 15 residues long. CDR3 DNA: TGTGCCAGCAGCTTGGGCAGGGAACCTAACTATGGCTACACCTTC. Amino acids: CASSLGREPNYGYTF.

This clone was seen only once. V and J are TRBV13 and TRBJ1-1; 10 positions match TRBD1. Germline CDR1 reads PRHDT; CDR2 reads FYEKMQ (reference sequence). Trimming cost V 5 bases and J 11 bases; bases outside gene matches: 8. This CDR3 region has 13 residues. CDR3 region: CASSVDRGRSAFF. The CDR3 DNA reads TGTGCCAGCAGCGTAGACAGGGGGCGGAGTGCTTTCTTT.

The V gene is TRBV5-1, the J gene TRBJ2-7, with 9 positions matching TRBD2. The CDR3 runs 15 residues. Germline assignment: CDR1 SGHRS and CDR2 YFSETQ. The V gene end was trimmed by 0 bases and the J gene end by 4 bases; junction bases not matched to a gene: 5. The CDR3 region is CASSLASGKGYEQYF. Here the CDR3 DNA reads TGCGCCAGCAGCTTGGCTAGCGGGAAAGGATACGAGCAGTACTTC. The complete variable domain, with remaining parts taken from reference TRBV5-1 and TRBJ2-7, reads KAGVTQTPRYLIKTRGQQVTLSCSPISGHRSVSWYQQTPGQGLQFLFEYFSETQRNKGNFPGRFSGRQFSNSRSEMNVSTLELGDSALYLCASSLASGKGYEQYFGPGTRLTVT.

The chain couples TRBV28 to TRBJ1-1; no definite D call. The V and J ends lost 3 bases and 5 bases respectively, with 13 bases between them. The CDR3 spans 14 residues. Germline V lookup: CDR1 MDHEN, CDR2 SYDVKM. The CDR3 DNA reads TGTGCCAGCAGTTTCCTGAGGGTTAGAACTGAAGCTTTCTTT. It encodes CASSFLRVRTEAFF. Full variable domain (rest looked up from reference TRBV28 and TRBJ1-1): DVKVTQSSRYLVKRTGEKVFLECVQDMDHENMFWYRQDPGLGLRLIYFSYDVKMKEKGDIPEGYSVSREKKERFSLILESASTNQTSMYLCASSFLRVRTEAFFGQGTRLTVV.

The V gene is TRBV6-1, the J gene TRBJ2-3; 9 bases fit TRBD1. The trim removed 5 bases at V and 3 bases at J, leaving 3 bases unmatched. The CDR3 length is 14 residues. CDR1 and CDR2 (germline): MNHNS, SASEGT. CDR3 sequence reads: CASSPGTGTDTQYF. The CDR3 DNA reads as TGTGCCAGCAGTCCAGGGACAGGGACAGATACGCAGTATTTT.

The chain uses TRBV5-1 and TRBJ2-7, with 10 bases aligning to TRBD2. Germline CDR1 and CDR2: SGHRS and YFSETQ. This CDR3 spans 15 amino acids. With 0 bases clipped from V and 4 bases from J, the junction kept 4 bases outside the gene matches. The CDR3 region is CASSLASGSLYEQYF. CDR3 DNA sequence: TGCGCCAGCAGCTTGGCTAGCGGGAGCCTTTACGAGCAGTACTTC.

This rearrangement joins TRBV12-3 or TRBV12-4 to TRBJ1-5; tentatively, D is TRBD1 (5 bases). Trimming pared 8 bases from V and 6 bases from J, leaving 11 bases between. The CDR3 covers 12 residues. CDR3 amino acids: CASQRGIQPQHF. The CDR3 coding sequence is TGTGCCAGCCAACGGGGGATTCAGCCCCAGCATTTT.

In this sample, this clone turned up a few times. The V gene is TRBV5-1, the J gene TRBJ1-3; D call uncertain. Between the trimmed V and J ends, which lost 4 bases and 8 bases, there was a span of 7 bases. Germline loops: CDR1 SGHRS, CDR2 YFSETQ. The length of the CDR3 is 11 residues. As DNA, the CDR3 is TGCGCCAGCAGCGACTTGGACACCATATATTTT. This gives the protein CASSDLDTIYF.

This clone was observed a handful of times. The rearrangement links TRBV29-1 to TRBJ1-4, with a possible D match to TRBD1 (6 bases). The V gene's germline CDR1 is SQVTM and CDR2 ANQGSEA. The germline V and J ends were trimmed by 6 bases and 7 bases, with 15 bases remaining between them. This CDR3 spans 13 amino acids. In DNA form, the CDR3 reads TGCAGCGTGACCGGGACAAGCCTTGAAAAACTGTTTTTT. Protein sequence: CSVTGTSLEKLFF.

This clone was observed a single time. The chain combines TRBV18 with TRBJ1-5; unclear D gene. CDR1 is KGHSH and CDR2 is LQKENI in the germline V gene. The CDR3 is 14 residues long. V lost 5 bases and J 4 bases, leaving 12 bases between the germline ends. DNA for the CDR3: TGTGCCAGCTCAGCGGCTTCGGGGAATCAGCCCCAGCATTTT. It specifies CASSAASGNQPQHF.

V and J are TRBV27 and TRBJ2-4; 7 bases are shared with TRBD2. This CDR3 comprises 13 residues. J was trimmed by 8 bases and V by 0 bases; bases with no gene match: 1. Germline CDR1 reads MNHEY; CDR2 reads SMNVEV (reference sequence). CDR3 loop: CASSLSRGDIQYF. DNA for the CDR3: TGTGCCAGCAGTTTATCCCGGGGGGACATTCAGTACTTC.

The table lists this clone with a few counts. The rearrangement links TRBV19 to TRBJ1-5, with D perhaps TRBD1 (5 bases). The CDR3 has 14 residues. Germline V gives CDR1 LNHDA, CDR2 SQIVND (reference sequence). V lost 6 bases to trimming and J lost 1 base, with 10 bases between them. CDR3 region: CASSGGVSNQPQHF. CDR3 nucleotide sequence: TGTGCCAGTAGCGGGGGTGTGAGCAATCAGCCCCAGCATTTT.

The chain has TRBV11-2 and TRBJ2-3, with 11 nucleotides matching TRBD2. The CDR3 covers 19 residues. Germline CDR1 SGHAT, CDR2 FQNNGV. After removal of 3 bases from V and 0 bases from J, the junction contained 11 bases not matched to a gene. Written as DNA, the CDR3 is TGTGCCAGCAGCTTTCCCACTAGCGGGGGCCTAACTAGCACAGATACGCAGTATTTT. This sequence encodes CASSFPTSGGLTSTDTQYF.

This clone occurred once. This chain uses TRBV10-3 with TRBJ2-2; possible D gene TRBD1, 5 bases. Trimming took off 6 bases at V and 0 bases at J, with 14 bases between the two ends. The CDR3 runs 16 residues. From germline, CDR1 is ENHRY and CDR2 SYGVKD. The CDR3 DNA reads as TGTGCCATCAGCCTTGGACATCCCGCGAACACCGGGGAGCTGTTTTTT. The encoded protein is CAISLGHPANTGELFF.

This clone was observed a handful of times. The chain has TRBV14 and TRBJ1-6; D is ambiguous. CDR3 length equals 15 residues. Germline-derived CDR1 and CDR2 are SGHDN and FVKESK. Trimming removed 0 bases from V and 9 bases from J, with 12 bases in between. Here the CDR3 DNA reads TGTGCCAGCAGCCAAGAGATGCCAGGCCTTTCACCCCTCCACTTT. Amino acid sequence: CASSQEMPGLSPLHF. Using reference TRBV14 and TRBJ1-6 for the parts outside the CDR3, the full variable domain is EAGVTQFPSHSVIEKGQTVTLRCDPISGHDNLYWYRRVMGKEIKFLLHFVKESKQDESGMPNNRFLAERTGGTYSTLKVQPAELEDSGVYFCASSQEMPGLSPLHFGNGTRLTVT.

V is TRBV6-6 and J is TRBJ1-5; the match to TRBD1 covers 9 bases. Germline loops: CDR1 MNHNY, CDR2 SVGAGI (reference sequence). The CDR3 covers 13 residues. V shed 6 bases, J shed 4 bases, and the junction held 1 base outside the gene matches. CDR3 sequence: CASRGQGNQPQHF. The CDR3 bases are TGTGCCAGCAGGGGACAGGGAAATCAGCCCCAGCATTTT.

The rearrangement links TRBV6-6 to TRBJ1-3, with 8 bases matching TRBD1. The germline gives CDR1 MNHNY, CDR2 SVGAGI (reference sequence). The CDR3 loop spans 13 amino acids. Unmatched junction bases numbered 8, after V lost 7 bases and J lost 9 bases. The CDR3 protein is CASTGQGPSTIYF. CDR3 sequence (DNA): TGTGCCAGCACCGGACAGGGCCCGAGCACCATATATTTT.